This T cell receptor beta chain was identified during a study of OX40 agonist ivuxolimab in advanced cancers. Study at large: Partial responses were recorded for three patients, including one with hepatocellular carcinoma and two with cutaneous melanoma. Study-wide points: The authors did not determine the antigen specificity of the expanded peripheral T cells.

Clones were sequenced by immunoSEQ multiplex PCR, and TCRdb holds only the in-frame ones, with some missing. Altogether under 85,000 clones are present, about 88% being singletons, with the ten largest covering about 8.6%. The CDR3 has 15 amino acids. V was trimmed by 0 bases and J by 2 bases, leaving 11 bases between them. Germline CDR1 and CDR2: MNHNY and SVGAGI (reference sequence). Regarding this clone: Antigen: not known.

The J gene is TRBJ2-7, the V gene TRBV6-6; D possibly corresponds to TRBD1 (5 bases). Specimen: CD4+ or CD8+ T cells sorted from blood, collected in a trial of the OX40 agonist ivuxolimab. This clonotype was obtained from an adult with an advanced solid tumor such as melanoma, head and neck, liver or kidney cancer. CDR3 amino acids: CASSYSTTATYEQYF. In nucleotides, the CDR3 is TGTGCCAGCAGTTACTCGACGACAGCCACCTACGAGCAGTACTTC.